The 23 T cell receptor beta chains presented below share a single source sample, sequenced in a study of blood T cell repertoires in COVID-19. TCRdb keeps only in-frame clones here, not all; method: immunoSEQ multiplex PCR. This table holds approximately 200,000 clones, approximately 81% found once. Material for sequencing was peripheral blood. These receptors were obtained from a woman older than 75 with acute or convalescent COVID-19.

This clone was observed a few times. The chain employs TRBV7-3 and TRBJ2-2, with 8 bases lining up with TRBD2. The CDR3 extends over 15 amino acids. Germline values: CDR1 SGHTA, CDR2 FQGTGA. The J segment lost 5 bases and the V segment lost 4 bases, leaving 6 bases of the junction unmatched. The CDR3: CASSSAGGGTGELFF. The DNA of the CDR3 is TGTGCCAGCAGCTCGGCGGGAGGAGGGACCGGGGAGCTGTTTTTT.

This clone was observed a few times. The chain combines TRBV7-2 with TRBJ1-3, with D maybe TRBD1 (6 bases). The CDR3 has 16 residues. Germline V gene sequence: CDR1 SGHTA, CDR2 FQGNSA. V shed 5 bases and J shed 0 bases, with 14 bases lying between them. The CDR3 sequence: CASSHSQGLSGNTIYF. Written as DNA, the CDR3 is TGTGCCAGCAGCCACAGCCAGGGGCTCTCTGGAAACACCATATATTTT. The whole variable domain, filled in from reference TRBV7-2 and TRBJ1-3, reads GAGVSQSPSNKVTEKGKDVELRCDPISGHTALYWYRQSLGQGLEFLIYFQGNSAPDKSGLPSDRFSAERTGGSVSTLTIQRTQQEDSAVYLCASSHSQGLSGNTIYFGEGSWLTVV.

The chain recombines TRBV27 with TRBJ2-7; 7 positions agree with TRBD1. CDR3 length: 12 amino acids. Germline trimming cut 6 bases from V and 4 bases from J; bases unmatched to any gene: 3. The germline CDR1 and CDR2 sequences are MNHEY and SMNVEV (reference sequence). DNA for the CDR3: TGTGCCAGCAGCCGACAGGGATACGAGCAGTACTTC. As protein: CASSRQGYEQYF.

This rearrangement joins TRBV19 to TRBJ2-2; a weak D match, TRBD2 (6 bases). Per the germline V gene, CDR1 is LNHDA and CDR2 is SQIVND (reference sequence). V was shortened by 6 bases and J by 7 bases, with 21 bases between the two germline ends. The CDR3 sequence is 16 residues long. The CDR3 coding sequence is TGTGCCAGTAGCCCCCTTTGGGGGGTTGATAACGGGGAGCTGTTTTTT. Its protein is CASSPLWGVDNGELFF.

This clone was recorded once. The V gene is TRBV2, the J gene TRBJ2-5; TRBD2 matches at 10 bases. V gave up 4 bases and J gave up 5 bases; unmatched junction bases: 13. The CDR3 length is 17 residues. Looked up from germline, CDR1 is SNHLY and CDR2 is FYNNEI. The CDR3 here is CASSASSGGVIQETQYF. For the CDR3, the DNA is TGTGCCAGCAGTGCGTCTAGCGGGGGAGTTATCCAGGAGACCCAGTACTTC.

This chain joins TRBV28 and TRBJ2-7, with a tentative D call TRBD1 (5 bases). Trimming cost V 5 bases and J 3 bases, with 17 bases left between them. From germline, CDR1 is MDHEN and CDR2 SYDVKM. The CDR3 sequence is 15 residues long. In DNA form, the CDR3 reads TGTGCCAGCAGTACGCAGGGCGTCCCGAACTACGAGCAGTACTTC. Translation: CASSTQGVPNYEQYF.

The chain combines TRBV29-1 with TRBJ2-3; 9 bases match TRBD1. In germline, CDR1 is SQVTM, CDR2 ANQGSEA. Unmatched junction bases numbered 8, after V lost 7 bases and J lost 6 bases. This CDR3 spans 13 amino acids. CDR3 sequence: CSAETTGGDTQYF. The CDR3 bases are TGCAGCGCCGAAACGACAGGGGGGGATACGCAGTATTTT.

This CDR3 is CASTITGGANEKLFF. In DNA, the CDR3 is TGTGCCAGCACTATCACAGGGGGGGCTAATGAAAAACTGTTTTTT. This chain connects TRBV7-2 to TRBJ1-4; TRBD1 aligns across 8 bases. The J segment lost 3 bases and the V segment lost 7 bases, leaving 7 bases of the junction unmatched. Germline CDR1 SGHTA, CDR2 FQGNSA. The length of the CDR3 is 15 residues.

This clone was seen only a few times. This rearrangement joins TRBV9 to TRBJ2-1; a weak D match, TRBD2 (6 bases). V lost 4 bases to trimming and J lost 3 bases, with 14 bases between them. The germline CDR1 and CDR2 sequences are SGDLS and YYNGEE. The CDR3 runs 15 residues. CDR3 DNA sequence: TGTGCCAGCAGCCCCTGGAGGGGAGTCTACAATGAGCAGTTCTTC. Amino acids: CASSPWRGVYNEQFF.

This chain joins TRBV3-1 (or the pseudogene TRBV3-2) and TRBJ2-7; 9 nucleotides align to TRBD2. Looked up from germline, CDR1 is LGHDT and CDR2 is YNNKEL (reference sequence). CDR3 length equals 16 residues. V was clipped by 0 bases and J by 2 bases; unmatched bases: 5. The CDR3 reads CASSQDLASGAYEQYF. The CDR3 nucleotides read TGTGCCAGCAGCCAAGATCTGGCTAGCGGGGCCTACGAGCAGTACTTC.

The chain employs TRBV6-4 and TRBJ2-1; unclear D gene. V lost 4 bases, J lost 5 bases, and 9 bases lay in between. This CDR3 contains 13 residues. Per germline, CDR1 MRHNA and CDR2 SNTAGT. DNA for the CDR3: TGTGCCAGCAGTGTCTCTCAAAACAATGAGCAGTTCTTC. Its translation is CASSVSQNNEQFF.

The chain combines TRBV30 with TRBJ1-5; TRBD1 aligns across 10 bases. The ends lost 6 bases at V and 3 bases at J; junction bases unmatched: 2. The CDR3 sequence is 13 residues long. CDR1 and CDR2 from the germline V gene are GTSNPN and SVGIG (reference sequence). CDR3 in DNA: TGTGCCTGTGGGACAGGGGACAATCAGCCCCAGCATTTT. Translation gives CACGTGDNQPQHF.

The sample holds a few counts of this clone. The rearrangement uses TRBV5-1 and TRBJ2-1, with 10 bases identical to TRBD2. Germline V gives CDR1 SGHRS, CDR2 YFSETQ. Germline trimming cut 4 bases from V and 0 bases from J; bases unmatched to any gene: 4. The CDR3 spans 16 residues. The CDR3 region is CASSGGLASSYNEQFF. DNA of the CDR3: TGCGCCAGCAGCGGGGGACTAGCGAGCTCCTACAATGAGCAGTTCTTC.

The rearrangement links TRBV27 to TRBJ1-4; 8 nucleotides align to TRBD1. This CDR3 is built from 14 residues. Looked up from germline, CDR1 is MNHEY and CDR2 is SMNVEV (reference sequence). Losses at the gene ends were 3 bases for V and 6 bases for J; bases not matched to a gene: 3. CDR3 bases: TGTGCCAGCAGTTTCGGACAGGGTTATGAAAAACTGTTTTTT. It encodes CASSFGQGYEKLFF.

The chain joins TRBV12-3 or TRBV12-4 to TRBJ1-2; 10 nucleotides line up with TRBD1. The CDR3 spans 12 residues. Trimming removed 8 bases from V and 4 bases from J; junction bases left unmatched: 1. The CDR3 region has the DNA TGTGCCAGCGGGACAGGGGCCTATGGCTACACCTTC. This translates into CASGTGAYGYTF.

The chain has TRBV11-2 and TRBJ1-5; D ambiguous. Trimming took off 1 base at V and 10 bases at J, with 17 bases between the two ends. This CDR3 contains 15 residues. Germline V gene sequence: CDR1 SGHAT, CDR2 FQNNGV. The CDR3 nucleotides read TGTGCCAGCAGCTTAGGACCTGAGCTAGGTAATCCCCAGCATTTT. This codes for CASSLGPELGNPQHF.

CDR3 protein: CASSSTGGGSEQYF. CDR3 DNA: TGTGCCAGCAGTTCGACAGGGGGCGGTTCGGAGCAGTACTTC. The V call is TRBV6-2 or TRBV6-3, the J call TRBJ2-7; the match to TRBD1 covers 10 bases. The CDR3 has 14 residues. V was pared by 4 bases and J by 7 bases, with 7 bases of the junction left unmatched. CDR1 is MNHEY, CDR2 SVGEGT, per germline.

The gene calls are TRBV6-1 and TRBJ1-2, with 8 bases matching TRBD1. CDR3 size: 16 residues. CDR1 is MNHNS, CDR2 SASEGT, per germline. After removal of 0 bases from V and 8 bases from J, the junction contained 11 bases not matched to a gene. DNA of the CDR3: TGTGCCAGCAGTGAAGCTCTTTTCGGACAGGGAGGGGGCTACACCTTC. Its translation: CASSEALFGQGGGYTF.

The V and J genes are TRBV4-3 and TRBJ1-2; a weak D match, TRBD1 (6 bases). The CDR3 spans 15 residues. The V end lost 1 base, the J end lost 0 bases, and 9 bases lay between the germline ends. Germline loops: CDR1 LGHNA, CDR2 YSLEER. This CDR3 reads CASSQGTAANYGYTF. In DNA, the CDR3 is TGCGCCAGCAGCCAAGGGACAGCTGCTAACTATGGCTACACCTTC.

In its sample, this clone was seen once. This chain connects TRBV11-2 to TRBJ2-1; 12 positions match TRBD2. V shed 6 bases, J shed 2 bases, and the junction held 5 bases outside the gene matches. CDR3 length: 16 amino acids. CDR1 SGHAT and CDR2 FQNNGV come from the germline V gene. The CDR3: CASSILAGGTYNEQFF. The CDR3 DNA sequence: TGTGCCAGCAGTATCCTAGCGGGGGGGACCTACAATGAGCAGTTCTTC.

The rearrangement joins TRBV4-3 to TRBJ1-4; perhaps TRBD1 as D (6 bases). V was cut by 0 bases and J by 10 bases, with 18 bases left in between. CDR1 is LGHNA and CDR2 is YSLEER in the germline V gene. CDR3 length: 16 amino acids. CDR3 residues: CASSQDGRQVLGKLFF. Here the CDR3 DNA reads TGCGCCAGCAGCCAAGATGGGCGACAGGTCTTAGGAAAACTGTTTTTT.

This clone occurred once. CDR3 in DNA: TGTGCCAGCAGTTACGCAGAGAGGGCTTTCTTT. Translated: CASSYAERAFF. The chain couples TRBV6-5 to TRBJ1-1; no definite D call. The germline CDR1 and CDR2 sequences are MNHEY and SVGAGI. V lost 2 bases, J lost 11 bases, and 9 bases lay in between. CDR3 length: 11 residues.

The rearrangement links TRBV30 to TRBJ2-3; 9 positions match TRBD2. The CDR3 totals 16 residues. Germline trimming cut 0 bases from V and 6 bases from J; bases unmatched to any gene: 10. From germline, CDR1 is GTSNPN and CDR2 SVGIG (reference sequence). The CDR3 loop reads CAWSVASGAFLDTQYF. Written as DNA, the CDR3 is TGTGCCTGGAGTGTGGCTAGCGGGGCCTTTTTGGATACGCAGTATTTT.